The 21 T cell receptor beta chains below all came from one sample that was sequenced in a study of blood T cell repertoires in COVID-19. Clones were sequenced by immunoSEQ multiplex PCR, and TCRdb holds only the in-frame ones, with some missing. Of roughly 280,000 clones listed, around nine tenths are singletons. Sample: peripheral blood. All receptors derive from a woman in her 30s with COVID-19, enrolled during active disease.

This chain uses TRBV5-1 with TRBJ2-1, with 9 bases identical to TRBD1. After removal of 4 bases from V and 12 bases from J, the junction contained 14 bases not matched to a gene. The CDR3 spans 15 residues. Per germline, CDR1 SGHRS and CDR2 YFSETQ. The CDR3 nucleotides read TGCGCCAGCAGCCCCGGGGAACAGGGGGCGCGTGGGCAGTTCTTC. As protein: CASSPGEQGARGQFF.

This clone was detected a few times. This sequence joins TRBV19 and TRBJ2-7; 11 bases map to TRBD2. Germline V gene sequence: CDR1 LNHDA, CDR2 SQIVND (reference sequence). This CDR3 spans 15 amino acids. The J segment lost 2 bases and the V segment lost 5 bases, leaving 5 bases of the junction unmatched. CDR3 sequence: CASSELAGVTYEQYF. DNA of the CDR3: TGTGCCAGTAGTGAACTAGCGGGAGTGACCTACGAGCAGTACTTC.

This clone was picked up one time. This chain uses TRBV6-5 with TRBJ1-6; D uncertain. V was shortened by 5 bases and J by 5 bases, with 7 bases between the two germline ends. Germline V lookup: CDR1 MNHEY, CDR2 SVGAGI. This CDR3 has 13 amino acids. Here the CDR3 DNA reads TGTGCCAGCAGTATACAAGATAATTCACCCCTCCACTTT. Residues: CASSIQDNSPLHF.

This clone was picked up a small number of times. In DNA, the CDR3 is TGTGCCACCTCGAGGGGACAGGGAGACACCATATATTTT. Translated, it gives CATSRGQGDTIYF. The chain uses TRBV27 and TRBJ1-3, with 9 positions matching TRBD1. CDR1 and CDR2 from the germline V gene are MNHEY and SMNVEV (reference sequence). The V gene end was trimmed by 10 bases and the J gene end by 8 bases; junction bases not matched to a gene: 9. The CDR3 has 13 residues.

The rearrangement uses TRBV6-5 and TRBJ1-2; D might be TRBD1 (5 bases). This CDR3 spans 15 amino acids. V lost 0 bases, J lost 3 bases, and 11 bases lay in between. Germline loops: CDR1 MNHEY, CDR2 SVGAGI. This CDR3 reads CASSYSWGADYGYTF. The CDR3 DNA is TGTGCCAGCAGTTACTCATGGGGCGCGGACTATGGCTACACCTTC.

The chain employs TRBV14 and TRBJ1-1, with D hard to call. In germline, CDR1 is SGHDN, CDR2 FVKESK. The CDR3 covers 13 residues. Trimming pared 2 bases from V and 8 bases from J, leaving 12 bases between. The CDR3 DNA follows: TGTGCCAGCAGCCAATTACAACAGACAGAAGCTTTCTTT. Translation gives CASSQLQQTEAFF.

The chain is built from TRBV11-2 and TRBJ2-7; D is ambiguous. The CDR3 is 14 amino acids. V dropped 1 base and J dropped 7 bases, with 14 bases sitting between them. CDR1 and CDR2 from the germline V gene are SGHAT and FQNNGV. In DNA form, the CDR3 reads TGTGCCAGCAGCTTAGGGCTCGGAGCGCGGGAGCAGTACTTC. The encoded protein is CASSLGLGAREQYF.

In this sample, this clone turned up once. The rearrangement joins TRBV7-2 to TRBJ2-1, with 7 positions matching TRBD2. The junction had 10 bases not matched to a gene; V was cut back by 1 base and J by 7 bases. CDR1 is SGHTA and CDR2 is FQGNSA in the germline V gene. This CDR3 has 16 amino acids. CDR3 DNA: TGTGCCAGCAGCTTAGAAATTGCGGGAGTCGAGAATGAGCAGTTCTTC. This encodes CASSLEIAGVENEQFF. The full variable domain, completed using reference TRBV7-2 and TRBJ2-1, is GAGVSQSPSNKVTEKGKDVELRCDPISGHTALYWYRQSLGQGLEFLIYFQGNSAPDKSGLPSDRFSAERTGGSVSTLTIQRTQQEDSAVYLCASSLEIAGVENEQFFGPGTRLTVL.

The chain couples TRBV3-1 (or the pseudogene TRBV3-2) to TRBJ2-7, with D maybe TRBD1 (5 bases). The CDR3 is made up of 13 amino acids. V was trimmed by 3 bases and J by 4 bases, leaving 10 bases between them. Germline CDR1 is LGHDT and CDR2 is YNNKEL (reference sequence). The CDR3 protein is CASSQSDKYEQYF. CDR3 nucleotide sequence: TGTGCCAGCAGCCAGTCGGACAAGTACGAGCAGTACTTC.

The chain joins TRBV27 to TRBJ2-7; possibly TRBD2 for D (5 bases). Germline V gene data show CDR1 as MNHEY and CDR2 as SMNVEV (reference sequence). V lost 6 bases and J lost 0, with 15 bases in between. The length of the CDR3 is 15 residues. The chain's CDR3 is CASSPSGPSSYEQYF. Written as DNA, the CDR3 is TGTGCCAGCAGCCCCAGCGGCCCTAGCTCCTACGAGCAGTACTTC.

This sequence joins TRBV5-1 and TRBJ2-5; the D gene is possibly TRBD2 (5 bases). Germline V CDR1 and CDR2: SGHRS, YFSETQ. The CDR3 spans 16 residues. V was pared by 2 bases and J by 2 bases, with 16 bases between. The CDR3 nucleotides read TGCGCCAGCAGCTTAAGCGGTCCCAGCGTTCAAGAGACCCAGTACTTC. This translates into CASSLSGPSVQETQYF.

This clone was recorded a few times. This sequence joins TRBV11-3 and TRBJ1-1; a possible D gene is TRBD1 (5 bases). Germline CDR1 and CDR2: SGHNT and YENEEA. The CDR3 covers 15 residues. V lost 4 bases, J lost 3 bases, and 15 bases lay in between. The CDR3 region has the DNA TGTGCCAGCAGCTCGGGGGTATCCGGGGACACTGAAGCTTTCTTT. It translates to CASSSGVSGDTEAFF. Using reference TRBV11-3 and TRBJ1-1 for the parts outside the CDR3, the full variable domain is EAGVVQSPRYKIIEKKQPVAFWCNPISGHNTLYWYLQNLGQGPELLIRYENEEAVDDSQLPKDRFSAERLKGVDSTLKIQPAELGDSAVYLCASSSGVSGDTEAFFGQGTRLTVV.

For this clone: The junction departs from germline at one end; a sequencing error may be responsible. The chain couples TRBV18 to TRBJ2-1, with D possibly being TRBD2 (6 bases). This CDR3 is built from 16 residues. CDR1 KGHSH and CDR2 LQKENI come from the germline V gene. The CDR3 region has the DNA TGTGCCAGCTCACCACCGGTGGCGGGATCCTTCAATGAGCAGTTCTTC. It codes for CASSPPVAGSFNEQFF.

V is TRBV28 and J is TRBJ1-2, with a tentative D call TRBD1 (6 bases). The CDR3 runs 15 residues. Germline V gene lookup returns CDR1 MDHEN and CDR2 SYDVKM. Between the trimmed V and J ends, which lost 2 bases and 1 base, there was a span of 11 bases. The CDR3 DNA reads TGTGCCAGCAGTTTACGGCCAGGGGTTAACTATGGCTACACCTTC. This translates into CASSLRPGVNYGYTF.

The chain employs TRBV11-2 and TRBJ2-3; D is perhaps TRBD1 (5 bases). In germline, CDR1 is SGHAT, CDR2 FQNNGV. V was cut by 5 bases and J by 4 bases, with 16 bases left in between. The length of the CDR3 is 15 residues. CDR3 sequence (DNA): TGTGCCAGCAGCCCTCAGCTAGGCAGGGCAGATACGCAGTATTTT. Amino acids: CASSPQLGRADTQYF.

This rearrangement joins TRBV28 to TRBJ1-2; the match to TRBD1 covers 7 bases. The ends lost 6 bases at V and 4 bases at J; junction bases unmatched: 14. CDR3 length equals 16 residues. CDR1 MDHEN and CDR2 SYDVKM come from the germline V gene. The CDR3 sequence is CASRSGVTGYSYGYTF. CDR3 coding DNA: TGTGCCAGCAGGAGTGGGGTGACAGGGTACAGCTATGGCTACACCTTC.

This sequence joins TRBV6-5 and TRBJ2-7; TRBD2 might be the D (6 bases). Germline loops: CDR1 MNHEY, CDR2 SVGAGI. The CDR3 is made up of 12 amino acids. Trimming removed 11 bases from V and 2 bases from J, with 13 bases in between. CDR3 region: CALSDYTYEQYF. In nucleotides, the CDR3 is TGTGCCCTATCGGACTACACCTACGAGCAGTACTTC.

The chain has TRBV18 and TRBJ1-4; D is unclear. V was clipped by 3 bases and J by 6 bases, with 14 bases between them. The CDR3 sequence is 15 residues long. CDR1 is KGHSH and CDR2 is LQKENI in the germline V gene. The CDR3 nucleotides are TGTGCCAGCTCACCGAGGACGGGAGACCATGAAAAACTGTTTTTT. It translates to CASSPRTGDHEKLFF.

The chain links TRBV21-1 to TRBJ1-3. TRBV21-1 is marked as a pseudogene. CDR3 length: 15 amino acids. The CDR3 spells CASSKELGSGNTIYF. CDR3 sequence (DNA): TGTGCCAGCAGCAAAGAACTAGGTTCGGGAAACACCATATATTTT.

This sequence joins TRBV27 and TRBJ2-7, with 8 nucleotides matching TRBD1. The CDR3 has 14 amino acids. Looked up from germline, CDR1 is MNHEY and CDR2 is SMNVEV (reference sequence). V lost 5 bases to trimming and J lost 5 bases; unmatched junction nucleotides: 8. Here the CDR3 DNA reads TGTGCCAGCAGTCAGGGGCAGGGGGCCGACGAGCAGTACTTC. Its protein product is CASSQGQGADEQYF.

The chain is built from TRBV10-3 and TRBJ1-1, with TRBD1 as a possible D gene (5 bases). The CDR3 length is 14 residues. V lost 4 bases to trimming and J lost 4 bases, with 13 bases between them. Germline CDR1 reads ENHRY; CDR2 reads SYGVKD. The CDR3 region has the DNA TGTGCCATCAGTGGCCGGGGGGGAGGCACTGAAGCTTTCTTT. It encodes CAISGRGGGTEAFF.